The 15 T cell receptor beta chains presented below share a single source sample, sequenced in a study of T cell repertoires in cytomegalovirus infection (dated by TCRdb to the late 2010s). Instrument used: Illumina HiSeq 1500. The raw public data were reprocessed by TCRdb itself: fastp quality trimming at Q25, MiXCR clonotype calling, in-frame beta chains only. When rows share a CDR3 protein, they turn into one entry using the most common DNA and genes. Recorded for this sample are more than 400,000 distinct CDR3 sequences; around 27% of them occurred a single time. The biggest ten clones account for about 13% of the sample. The sequenced material came from PBMCs. These receptors came from a human donor in good health (CMV status not recorded). Some clones in this sample may be carry-over from other donors' samples.

The count of this clonotype is one. The chain combines TRBV20-1 with TRBJ1-1; no clear D. Trimming stripped 6 bases from V and 0 bases from J, with 14 bases between. Germline V lookup: CDR1 DFQATT, CDR2 SNEGSKA (reference sequence). This CDR3 contains 14 residues. The CDR3 loop is CSAKSRGLNTEAFF. CDR3 nucleotide sequence: TGCAGTGCCAAGAGCCGGGGTTTGAACACTGAAGCTTTCTTT.

The CDR3 loop reads CSVGGASGRADTGELFF. The CDR3 nucleotides read TGCAGCGTCGGAGGGGCTAGCGGGAGGGCCGACACCGGGGAGCTGTTTTTT. The J gene is TRBJ2-2, the V gene TRBV29-1, with 12 bases fitting TRBD2. The CDR3 is 17 residues long. The J segment lost 3 bases and the V segment lost 6 bases, leaving 11 bases of the junction unmatched. CDR1 and CDR2 from the germline V gene are SQVTM and ANQGSEA.

This clonotype was counted between two and nine times. V gene TRBV10-3 combines with J gene TRBJ1-2; a weak D match, TRBD1 (6 bases). The CDR3 is made up of 15 amino acids. The ends were cut back, 3 bases at V and 3 bases at J, with 14 bases in the middle. The germline V gene encodes CDR1 ENHRY and CDR2 SYGVKD. CDR3 residues: CAISEPGGPYYGYTF. DNA of the CDR3: TGTGCCATCAGTGAACCCGGGGGCCCCTACTATGGCTACACCTTC.

This clonotype turned up a few times. The chain uses TRBV5-6 and TRBJ2-5; D is possibly TRBD2 (6 bases). This CDR3 region has 14 residues. Per the germline V gene, CDR1 is SGHDT and CDR2 is YYEEEE. V dropped 4 bases and J dropped 4 bases, with 14 bases sitting between them. CDR3 bases: TGTGCCAGCAGCCTTTTAACCGGGGGAGAGACCCAGTACTTC. Its protein is CASSLLTGGETQYF.

This clonotype turned up a few times. The rearrangement uses TRBV6-1 and TRBJ2-3; 8 bases match TRBD2. This CDR3 has 15 residues. CDR1 is MNHNS and CDR2 is SASEGT in the germline V gene. Trimming cost V 8 bases and J 3 bases; bases outside gene matches: 10. For the CDR3, the DNA is TGTGCCAGCGGCCGGCCAGCGGGAGCAACAGATACGCAGTATTTT. This sequence encodes CASGRPAGATDTQYF.

In DNA form, the CDR3 reads TGTGCCAGCCGGGCCGTTGGTGGCAATCAGCCCCAGCATTTT. It is translated as CASRAVGGNQPQHF. J is TRBJ1-5 and V is TRBV27; no clear D. V shed 8 bases and J shed 2 bases, with 13 bases lying between them. The germline V gene has CDR1 MNHEY and CDR2 SMNVEV (reference sequence). This CDR3 spans 14 amino acids.

In its sample, this clonotype was seen many times. The rearrangement uses TRBV7-2 and TRBJ2-3, with D maybe TRBD2 (5 bases). V lost 5 bases, J lost 10 bases, and 13 bases lay in between. Germline CDR1 is SGHTA and CDR2 is FQGNSA. The CDR3 is 12 residues long. CDR3 sequence reads: CASSGRPEAQYF. The CDR3, as DNA: TGTGCCAGCAGCGGACGTCCGGAGGCGCAGTATTTT.

The chain couples TRBV7-3 to TRBJ1-2, with 10 bases lining up with TRBD1. Per germline, CDR1 SGHTA and CDR2 FQGTGA. Trimming cost V 5 bases and J 4 bases; bases outside gene matches: 10. The CDR3 contains 16 residues. CDR3: CASSPGGTGVGYGYTF. As DNA, the CDR3 is TGTGCCAGCAGCCCGGGGGGGACAGGGGTTGGCTATGGCTACACCTTC.

The J gene is TRBJ2-3, the V gene TRBV15, with 11 bases that match TRBD2. The V gene's germline CDR1 is LNHNV and CDR2 YYDKDF (reference sequence). The CDR3 totals 17 residues. With 4 bases clipped from V and 1 base from J, the junction kept 7 bases outside the gene matches. CDR3 DNA sequence: TGTGCCACCAGCATGGGGAAGACTAGCGGGGGCACAGATACGCAGTATTTT. This sequence encodes CATSMGKTSGGTDTQYF.

In the case of this clonotype: At one end the junction does not follow the germline gene, possibly because of a read error. CDR3 amino acids: CASSPKMGLQETQYF. In nucleotides, the CDR3 is TGTGCTAGCAGCCCGAAAATGGGGTTACAAGAGACCCAGTACTTC. The rearrangement links TRBV7-7 to TRBJ2-5; D is unclear. In germline, CDR1 is SSHAT, CDR2 FNYEAQ (reference sequence). The length of the CDR3 is 15 residues. The entire variable domain, with the rest obtained from reference TRBV7-7 and TRBJ2-5, is as follows: GAGVSQSPRYKVTKRGQDVTLRCDPISSHATLYWYQQALGQGPEFLTYFNYEAQPDKSGLPSDRFSAERPEGSISTLTIQRTEQRDSAMYRCASSPKMGLQETQYFGPGTRLLVL.

This clonotype was picked up a small number of times. V gene TRBV12-3 or TRBV12-4 combines with J gene TRBJ2-2, with 8 bases lining up with TRBD2. With 6 bases clipped from V and 2 bases from J, the junction kept 5 bases outside the gene matches. CDR3 length equals 15 residues. The chain's CDR3 is CASSSGSVNTGELFF. The CDR3, as DNA: TGTGCCAGCAGCAGCGGGAGCGTTAACACCGGGGAGCTGTTTTTT.

The chain joins TRBV20-1 to TRBJ2-3; D not resolved. CDR3 length equals 14 residues. Deletions cut 0 bases from V and 4 bases from J, with 11 bases between. CDR1 and CDR2 (germline): DFQATT, SNEGSKA (reference sequence). The CDR3 sequence is CSAREGFRADTQYF. CDR3 DNA: TGCAGTGCTAGAGAGGGATTTCGGGCAGATACGCAGTATTTT.

The chain is built from TRBV6-1 and TRBJ1-1, with D uncertain. Per the germline V gene, CDR1 is MNHNS and CDR2 is SASEGT. V gave up 2 bases and J gave up 6 bases, with 16 bases separating them. The CDR3 covers 15 residues. CDR3 nucleotides: TGTGCCAGCAGTGAACCGGGAGGAGGCTCCCCTGAAGCTTTCTTT. Translation gives CASSEPGGGSPEAFF.

This rearrangement joins TRBV19 to TRBJ1-5; the D is unclear. The CDR3 consists of 14 residues. The V gene's germline CDR1 is LNHDA and CDR2 SQIVND (reference sequence). V was shortened by 3 bases and J by 7 bases, with 13 bases between the two germline ends. The DNA of the CDR3 is TGTGCCAGTAGTATTAGACACTTCTGGCAGCCCCAGCATTTT. This sequence encodes CASSIRHFWQPQHF.

The rearrangement joins TRBV29-1 to TRBJ1-1; no firm D call. The CDR3 is 12 residues long. V was shortened by 7 bases and J by 6 bases, with 15 bases between the two germline ends. CDR1 and CDR2 (germline): SQVTM, ANQGSEA. CDR3 region: CSAAGVAPEAFF. DNA for the CDR3: TGCAGCGCAGCCGGGGTAGCGCCTGAAGCTTTCTTT.